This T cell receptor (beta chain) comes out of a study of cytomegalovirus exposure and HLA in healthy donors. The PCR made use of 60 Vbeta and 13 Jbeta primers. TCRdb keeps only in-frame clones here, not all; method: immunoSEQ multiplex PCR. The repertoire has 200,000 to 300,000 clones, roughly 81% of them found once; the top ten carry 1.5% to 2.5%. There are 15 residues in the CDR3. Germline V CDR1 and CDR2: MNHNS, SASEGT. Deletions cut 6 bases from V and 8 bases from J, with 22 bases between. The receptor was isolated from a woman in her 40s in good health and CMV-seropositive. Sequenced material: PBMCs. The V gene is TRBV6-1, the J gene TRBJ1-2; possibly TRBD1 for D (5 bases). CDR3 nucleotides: TGTGCCAGCAGCCCAGGGAGGGAAAGGGTGATGGGCTACACCTTC. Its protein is CASSPGRERVMGYTF.